This TCR beta chain was sequenced for a study of Ad26.COV2.S vaccination and SARS-CoV-2 variants. Produced via immunoSEQ multiplex PCR; TCRdb's table is partial and in-frame only. Seen here are 400,000 to 450,000 clones, around 92% observed once, and the top ten hold 1.5% to 2%. Germline V CDR1 and CDR2: MDHEN, SYDVKM. Trimming pared 4 bases from V and 2 bases from J, leaving 17 bases between. This CDR3 spans 16 amino acids. Stated treatment: 15 to 20 received Ad26.COV2.S at low or high dose, single or two shots; 5 received placebo; per-sample allocation not given. Sampling happened 63 days after the first vaccine or placebo injection.

The chain uses TRBV28 and TRBJ1-2, with D possibly TRBD1 on 5 matching bases. This clonotype was obtained from a person between 18 and 59 years old who received the Ad26.COV2.S COVID-19 vaccine or a placebo. The specimen was peripheral blood, collected in a trial of Ad26.COV2.S vaccine versus placebo. CDR3 bases: TGTGCCAGCAGTTCCGGGGCAGGAGGTACCAACTATGGCTACACCTTC. This translates into CASSSGAGGTNYGYTF.